The subject of this entry is one T cell receptor beta chain. The antigen remains undetermined. This sample was taken from a study of CD4 T cells in relation to SARS-CoV-2 and coronaviruses. There are 17 residues in the CDR3. In germline, CDR1 is SNHLY, CDR2 FYNNEI. V lost 0 bases, J lost 6 bases, and 7 bases stayed unmatched. Libraries were prepared by immunoSEQ multiplex PCR; TCRdb keeps only in-frame clonotypes and omits some of them. This sample yields around 31,000 clones, of which approximately 79% are seen a single time; 10% to 15% belongs to the top ten. CD4+ T cells from unexposed donors were obtained before the COVID-19 pandemic (2011-2018). The cells were cultured for approximately ten days before CD4+ T cells were isolated. Fresh IL-2 medium replaced half the medium on days 3 and 7.

The source is a human donor in good health. Sequencing was performed on CD4+ T cells from PBMCs, cultured in vitro. This sequence joins TRBV2 and TRBJ2-2, with 10 bases matching TRBD2. CDR3 residues: CASSEAFSGGFAGELFF. The CDR3 DNA sequence: TGTGCCAGCAGTGAAGCTTTTAGCGGGGGGTTCGCCGGGGAGCTGTTTTTT.